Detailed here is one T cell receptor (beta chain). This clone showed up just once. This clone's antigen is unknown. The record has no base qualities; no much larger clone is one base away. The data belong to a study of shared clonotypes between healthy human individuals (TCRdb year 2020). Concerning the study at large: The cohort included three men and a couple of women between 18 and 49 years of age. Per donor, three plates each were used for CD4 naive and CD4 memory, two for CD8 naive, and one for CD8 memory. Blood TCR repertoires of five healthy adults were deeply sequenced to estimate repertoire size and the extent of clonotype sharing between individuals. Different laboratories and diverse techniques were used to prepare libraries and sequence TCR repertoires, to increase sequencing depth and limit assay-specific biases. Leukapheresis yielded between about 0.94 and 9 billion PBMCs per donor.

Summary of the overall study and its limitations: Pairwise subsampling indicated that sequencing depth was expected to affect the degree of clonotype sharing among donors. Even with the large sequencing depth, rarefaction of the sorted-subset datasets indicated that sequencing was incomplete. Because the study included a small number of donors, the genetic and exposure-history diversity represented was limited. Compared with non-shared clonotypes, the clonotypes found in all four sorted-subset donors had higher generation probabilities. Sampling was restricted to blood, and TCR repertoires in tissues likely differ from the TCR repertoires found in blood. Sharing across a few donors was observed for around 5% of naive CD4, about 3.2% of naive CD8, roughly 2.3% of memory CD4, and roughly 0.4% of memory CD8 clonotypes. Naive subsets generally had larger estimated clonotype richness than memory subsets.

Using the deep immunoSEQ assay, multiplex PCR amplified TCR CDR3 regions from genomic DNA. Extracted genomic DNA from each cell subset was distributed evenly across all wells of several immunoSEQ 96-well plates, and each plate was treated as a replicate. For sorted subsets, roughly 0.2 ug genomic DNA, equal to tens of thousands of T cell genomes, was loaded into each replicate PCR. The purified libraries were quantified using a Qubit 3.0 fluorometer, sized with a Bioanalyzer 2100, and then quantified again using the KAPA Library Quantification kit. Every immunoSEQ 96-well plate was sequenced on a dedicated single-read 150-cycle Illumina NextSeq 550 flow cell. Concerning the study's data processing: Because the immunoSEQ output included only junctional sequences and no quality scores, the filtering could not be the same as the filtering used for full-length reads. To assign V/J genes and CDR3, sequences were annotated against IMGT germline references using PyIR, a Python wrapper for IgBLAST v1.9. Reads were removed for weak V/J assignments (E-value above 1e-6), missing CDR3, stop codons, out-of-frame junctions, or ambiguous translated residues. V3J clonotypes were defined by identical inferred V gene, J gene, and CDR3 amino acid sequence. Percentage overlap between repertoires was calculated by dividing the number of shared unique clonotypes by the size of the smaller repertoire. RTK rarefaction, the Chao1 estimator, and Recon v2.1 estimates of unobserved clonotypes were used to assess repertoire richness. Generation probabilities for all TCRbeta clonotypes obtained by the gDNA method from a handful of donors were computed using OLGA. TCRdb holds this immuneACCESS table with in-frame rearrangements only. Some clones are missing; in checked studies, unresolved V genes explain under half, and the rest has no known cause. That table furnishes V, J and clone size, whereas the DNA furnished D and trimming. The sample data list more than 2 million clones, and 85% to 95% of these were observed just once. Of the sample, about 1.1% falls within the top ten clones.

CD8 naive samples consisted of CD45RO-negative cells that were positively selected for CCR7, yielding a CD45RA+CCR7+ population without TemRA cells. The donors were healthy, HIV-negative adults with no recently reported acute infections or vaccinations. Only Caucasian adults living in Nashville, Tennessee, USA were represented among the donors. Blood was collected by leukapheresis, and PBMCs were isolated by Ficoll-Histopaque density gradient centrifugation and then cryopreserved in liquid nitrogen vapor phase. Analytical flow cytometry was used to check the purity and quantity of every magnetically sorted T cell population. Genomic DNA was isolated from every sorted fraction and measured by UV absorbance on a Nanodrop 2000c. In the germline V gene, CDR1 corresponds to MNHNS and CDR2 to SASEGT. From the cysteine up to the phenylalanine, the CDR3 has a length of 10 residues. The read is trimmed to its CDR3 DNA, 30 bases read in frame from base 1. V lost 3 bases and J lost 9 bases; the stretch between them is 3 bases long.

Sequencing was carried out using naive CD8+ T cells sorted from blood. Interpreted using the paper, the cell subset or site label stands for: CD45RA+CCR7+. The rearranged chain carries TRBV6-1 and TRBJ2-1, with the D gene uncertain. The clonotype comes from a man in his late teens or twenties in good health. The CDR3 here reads CASSDFEQFF. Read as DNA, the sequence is TGTGCCAGCAGTGACTTTGAGCAGTTCTTC.